This T cell receptor (beta chain) derives from a study of T-cell reconstitution after alpha-beta-depleted transplantation in children. Unique molecular identifiers were incorporated into the prepared TCRbeta library. TCRdb analysed the PCR reads with MiXCR anew, one entry per CDR3 protein. There are approximately 350,000 distinct CDR3 sequences in the sample; about 9.4% occur only once, and 2% to 2.5% lies in the top ten. This clonotype was found many times. Looked up from germline, CDR1 is SGHTA and CDR2 is FQGNSA. V trimming: 1 base; J trimming: 6 bases; junction bases outside the gene matches: 7. This CDR3 is 15 amino acids long.

Sequenced material: PBMCs from the stem cell graft donor, taken from the stem cell graft. The clonotype was recovered from a human donor who donated a stem cell graft to a child with acute lymphoblastic leukemia. J is TRBJ2-3 and V is TRBV7-2; 7 bases fit TRBD2. CDR3 sequence reads: CASSLERLARDTQYF. CDR3 in DNA: TGTGCCAGCAGCTTAGAGAGACTAGCTAGGGATACGCAGTATTTT.